Shown below are 6 T cell receptor beta chains from a single sample sequenced in a study of shared clonotypes between healthy human individuals. This table comes from immunoSEQ multiplex PCR, and its TCRdb copy is limited to in-frame clones, with some not included. The sample shows around 2,100,000 clones, about 95% of them seen only once. CD8 cells classed as naive were CD45RO-negative and positively selected for CCR7, excluding terminally differentiated effector memory CD45RA+ cells. The sequencing input was naive CD8+ T cells sorted from blood. Source of these receptors: a man between 18 and 29 years old in good health.

CDR3 nucleotide sequence: TGCGCCAGCAGCCAAGCTACAGGGGATCAGCCCCAGCATTTT. Translation gives CASSQATGDQPQHF. This chain links TRBV4-1 with TRBJ1-5, with 7 bases that match TRBD1. The CDR3 loop spans 14 amino acids. Looked up from germline, CDR1 is MGHRA and CDR2 is YSYEKL. The ends lost 1 base at V and 5 bases at J; junction bases unmatched: 2.

The J gene is TRBJ1-2, the V gene TRBV10-3; 10 nucleotides agree with TRBD1. This CDR3 has 15 amino acids. Losses at the gene ends were 4 bases for V and 7 bases for J; bases not matched to a gene: 9. Looked up from germline, CDR1 is ENHRY and CDR2 is SYGVKD. CDR3 nucleotide sequence: TGTGCCATCAGTGCCGAAAGGACAGGGGGAACTGGCTACACCTTC. Amino acid sequence: CAISAERTGGTGYTF.

The chain couples TRBV29-1 to TRBJ1-1, with D possibly being TRBD1 (6 bases). Trimming took off 7 bases at V and 4 bases at J, with 13 bases between the two ends. The CDR3 covers 12 residues. Germline CDR1 SQVTM, CDR2 ANQGSEA. This CDR3 is CSARGFGTEAFF. The CDR3 nucleotides are TGCAGCGCCAGGGGCTTTGGCACTGAAGCTTTCTTT.

V and J are TRBV5-1 and TRBJ2-7; D possibly corresponds to TRBD2 (7 bases). CDR1 and CDR2 (germline): SGHRS, YFSETQ. The CDR3 sequence is 16 residues long. Trimming left V 4 bases short and J 0 bases short, with 17 bases between. Written as DNA, the CDR3 is TGCGCCAGCAGCCTACTCTCAGGGGAGGGCTCCTACGAGCAGTACTTC. Protein: CASSLLSGEGSYEQYF.

Comment on this clone: This same CDR3 is encoded by further DNA sequences in the sample. This chain uses TRBV27 with TRBJ2-2, with 7 bases identical to TRBD2. Germline V CDR1 and CDR2: MNHEY, SMNVEV (reference sequence). The CDR3 runs 12 residues. V shed 6 bases, J shed 6 bases, and the junction held 1 base outside the gene matches. Written as DNA, the CDR3 is TGTGCCAGCAGCCGGGGGGCCGGGGAGCTGTTTTTT. Residues: CASSRGAGELFF.

The chain combines TRBV2 with TRBJ1-2, with a weak D call TRBD1 (5 bases). The V end lost 4 bases, the J end lost 1 base, and 7 bases lay between the germline ends. Germline values: CDR1 SNHLY, CDR2 FYNNEI. The CDR3 consists of 13 residues. Here the CDR3 reads CASSGDSNYGYTF. DNA for the CDR3: TGTGCCAGCAGTGGAGACAGTAACTATGGCTACACCTTC.